This TCR beta chain emerged from a study of T cell repertoires in cytomegalovirus infection. About the research overall: CMV infection and matching HLA type were both indicated by public TCR beta signatures.

Germline V gene lookup returns CDR1 MNHEY and CDR2 SVGEGT. V lost 8 bases, J lost 9 bases, and 13 bases stayed unmatched. The CDR3 runs to 14 residues. TCRdb itself ran the reads through MiXCR, one entry per CDR3 protein. The data show tens of thousands of distinct CDR3 sequences, more than 3% seen once. At least ten counts were recorded for this clonotype. The chain uses TRBV6-2 or TRBV6-3 and TRBJ2-1; 7 positions match TRBD2. Source material: PBMCs. The source is a human donor in good health (CMV status not recorded). Some clones in this sample may be carry-over from other donors' samples. This chain's CDR3 is CASGRDSSHSEQFF. The CDR3 coding sequence is TGTGCCAGCGGGAGGGACTCCAGTCATAGTGAGCAGTTCTTC.